A single sample is the source of the 21 T cell receptor beta chains below, sequenced in a study of T-cell reconstitution after alpha-beta-depleted transplantation in children. Unique molecular identifiers were used to barcode this TCRbeta library. TCRdb recomputed calls from the PCR reads with MiXCR, one row per CDR3 protein. The data hold approximately 170,000 distinct CDR3 sequences, with over 8.5% observed a single time. Sequenced material: PBMCs, taken before TCRalphabeta/CD19-depleted stem cell transplant. The receptors were sampled from a boy between 2 and 10 years old with acute myeloid leukemia, due to receive a stem cell transplant.

This clonotype was recorded many times. V gene TRBV18 combines with J gene TRBJ2-7, with 8 bases identical to TRBD1. Germline loops: CDR1 KGHSH, CDR2 LQKENI. The V segment lost 2 bases and the J segment 5 bases; nucleotides outside the gene matches: 2. The CDR3 extends over 13 amino acids. The CDR3 bases are TGTGCCAGCTCACCAGGACAGGGCGACGAGCAGTACTTC. Translating it yields CASSPGQGDEQYF.

This clonotype was counted at least ten times. The chain links TRBV4-1 to TRBJ1-1, with 8 bases identical to TRBD1. J gave up 0 bases and V 1 base, and 7 bases lay outside the gene matches. The CDR3 runs 17 residues. The germline gives CDR1 MGHRA, CDR2 YSYEKL. The CDR3 reads CASSQGPRQGMNTEAFF. DNA for the CDR3: TGCGCCAGCAGCCAAGGACCTAGACAGGGGATGAACACTGAAGCTTTCTTT.

At least ten counts were recorded for this clonotype. The chain uses TRBV5-1 and TRBJ2-3; TRBD2 matches 9 bases. This CDR3 region has 16 residues. Germline V CDR1 and CDR2: SGHRS, YFSETQ. Germline trimming cut 0 bases from V and 3 bases from J; bases unmatched to any gene: 5. CDR3 in amino acids: CASSLGQRGDTDTQYF. The CDR3 nucleotides are TGCGCCAGCAGCTTGGGTCAGCGGGGGGATACAGATACGCAGTATTTT.

This clonotype was detected many times. The chain joins TRBV14 to TRBJ2-7; a weak D match, TRBD1 (5 bases). The V gene's germline CDR1 is SGHDN and CDR2 FVKESK. The V and J ends lost 0 bases and 5 bases respectively, with 8 bases between them. This CDR3 has 13 residues. Here the CDR3 reads CASSQEVQDEQYF. The CDR3 DNA sequence: TGTGCCAGCAGCCAAGAAGTACAGGACGAGCAGTACTTC.

This clonotype was counted ten times or more. This chain uses TRBV7-2 with TRBJ2-1; D possibly corresponds to TRBD1 (5 bases). The CDR3 runs 14 residues. Germline CDR1 reads SGHTA; CDR2 reads FQGNSA. Trimming took 2 bases from V and 5 from J, leaving 10 bases between them. CDR3 nucleotides: TGTGCCAGCAGCTTAATGACCAGGGACAATGAGCAGTTCTTC. Encoded protein: CASSLMTRDNEQFF.

This clonotype was picked up many times. The chain couples TRBV28 to TRBJ1-5; TRBD1 aligns across 9 bases. The CDR3 is 17 amino acids. V lost 5 bases and J lost 8; bases outside the gene matches: 16. CDR1 and CDR2 from the germline V gene are MDHEN and SYDVKM. The CDR3 loop reads CASSPGSGQGYRKPQHF. The CDR3 DNA reads TGTGCCAGCAGTCCGGGTTCGGGACAGGGCTATCGCAAGCCCCAGCATTTT.

This clonotype was counted ten times or more. The chain carries TRBV12-3 or TRBV12-4 and TRBJ2-1; TRBD1 matches 7 bases. The junction had 10 bases not matched to a gene; V was cut back by 3 bases and J by 5 bases. CDR3 length equals 16 residues. The CDR3 sequence is CASSFGLGQSNNEQFF. CDR3 nucleotides: TGTGCCAGCAGTTTTGGGCTGGGACAGTCAAACAATGAGCAGTTCTTC.

This clonotype occurred many times. V and J are TRBV15 and TRBJ1-4; 9 bases fit TRBD1. The CDR3 has 14 amino acids. Trimming at V came to 0 bases and at J to 8 bases, leaving 1 base not matched to a gene. The germline gives CDR1 LNHNV, CDR2 YYDKDF (reference sequence). CDR3: CATSRETGGEKLFF. In DNA form, the CDR3 reads TGTGCCACCAGCAGAGAGACAGGGGGAGAAAAACTGTTTTTT.

This clonotype was recorded many times. This chain uses TRBV5-1 with TRBJ2-3; D might be TRBD1 (6 bases). The CDR3 covers 15 residues. The germline CDR1 and CDR2 sequences are SGHRS and YFSETQ. Trimming shortened V by 0 bases and J by 4 bases, and 12 bases separated the two germline ends. The CDR3 here is CASSLDRVGADTQYF. CDR3 in DNA: TGCGCCAGCAGCTTGGACAGGGTGGGCGCAGATACGCAGTATTTT.

This clonotype was picked up many times. The chain joins TRBV15 to TRBJ2-7; D ambiguous. Germline assignment: CDR1 LNHNV and CDR2 YYDKDF (reference sequence). This CDR3 region has 16 residues. The germline V and J ends were trimmed by 0 bases and 5 bases, with 17 bases remaining between them. CDR3 sequence (DNA): TGTGCCACCAGCAGAGACCCACCTTCATACAGAAACGAGCAGTACTTC. Protein: CATSRDPPSYRNEQYF.

This clonotype was detected many times. The chain uses TRBV4-1 and TRBJ2-1; 7 nucleotides match TRBD1. Germline CDR1 is MGHRA and CDR2 is YSYEKL. CDR3 size: 15 residues. Trimming took 3 bases from V and 2 from J; bases not matched to a gene: 4. This CDR3 is CASSQWQGAYNEQFF. The CDR3 nucleotides are TGCGCCAGCAGCCAGTGGCAGGGGGCCTACAATGAGCAGTTCTTC.

Many counts were recorded for this clonotype. Here the CDR3 DNA reads TGTGCCAGCAGCGAGGAAGGACAGGGGAACACTGAAGCTTTCTTT. Its protein product is CASSEEGQGNTEAFF. The rearrangement joins TRBV9 to TRBJ1-1; TRBD1 agrees at 8 bases. The CDR3 extends over 15 amino acids. The V and J ends lost 3 bases and 1 base, in that order; junction bases with no gene match: 5. Germline V gives CDR1 SGDLS, CDR2 YYNGEE.

Note on this clonotype: At one of its ends the junction is not consistent with the germline gene, which may arise from a read error. The J gene is TRBJ1-6, the V gene TRBV20-1, with 7 bases identical to TRBD1. The CDR3 runs 15 residues. Germline values: CDR1 DFQATT, CDR2 SNEGSKA (reference sequence). The CDR3 region is CCASGGGAGHSPLHF. Written as DNA, the CDR3 is TGCTGTGCTAGTGGAGGGGGCGCGGGTCATTCACCCCTCCACTTT.

Many counts were recorded for this clonotype. The chain uses TRBV7-2 and TRBJ2-7, with D unresolved. Germline V gives CDR1 SGHTA, CDR2 FQGNSA. The length of the CDR3 is 15 residues. V was clipped by 1 base and J by 2 bases, with 12 bases between them. Written as DNA, the CDR3 is TGTGCCAGCAGCTTAGTAGCAGGAAAGGCCTACGAGCAGTACTTC. Translating it yields CASSLVAGKAYEQYF.

This clonotype was picked up many times. The gene calls are TRBV6-5 and TRBJ1-5; no reliable D call. Germline assignment: CDR1 MNHEY and CDR2 SVGAGI. CDR3 size: 13 residues. V was pared by 7 bases and J by 4 bases, with 11 bases between. CDR3 bases: TGTGCCAGCACCGACCAGTGGAATCAGCCCCAGCATTTT. Translation: CASTDQWNQPQHF.

This clonotype was seen many times. The J gene is TRBJ1-2, the V gene TRBV6-2 or TRBV6-3; D is perhaps TRBD1 (6 bases). Per the germline V gene, CDR1 is MNHEY and CDR2 is SVGEGT. This CDR3 region has 15 residues. Trimming shortened V by 6 bases and J by 2 bases, and 16 bases separated the two germline ends. Here the CDR3 DNA reads TGTGCCAGCAGGCTCCACCCAGGACAGAACTATGGCTACACCTTC. Its protein product is CASRLHPGQNYGYTF.

This clonotype was counted a few times. The V and J genes are TRBV30 and TRBJ1-4; TRBD1 matches 7 bases. The ends lost 3 bases at V and 8 bases at J; junction bases unmatched: 9. The CDR3 extends over 14 amino acids. CDR1 and CDR2 from the germline V gene are GTSNPN and SVGIG (reference sequence). Here the CDR3 reads CAWSTGQAQEKLFF. CDR3 DNA: TGTGCCTGGAGCACAGGACAGGCGCAGGAAAAACTGTTTTTT. Full variable domain (rest looked up from reference TRBV30 and TRBJ1-4): SQTIHQWPATLVQPVGSPLSLECTVEGTSNPNLYWYRQAAGRGLQLLFYSVGIGQISSEVPQNLSASRPQDRQFILSSKKLLLSDSGFYLCAWSTGQAQEKLFFGSGTQLSVL.

This clonotype was counted at least ten times. V is TRBV7-9 and J is TRBJ2-5; the D gene is possibly TRBD2 (5 bases). V lost 2 bases to trimming and J lost 1 base, with 11 bases between them. This CDR3 is built from 15 residues. Germline CDR1 reads SEHNR; CDR2 reads FQNEAQ (reference sequence). The chain's CDR3 is CASSLTLASQETQYF. CDR3 in DNA: TGTGCCAGCAGCTTAACGCTAGCTAGCCAAGAGACCCAGTACTTC.

In its sample, this clonotype was seen many times. V gene TRBV7-2 combines with J gene TRBJ2-7, with D perhaps being TRBD1 or TRBD2 (5 bases each). Trimming cost V 1 base and J 0 bases, with 7 bases left between them. The CDR3 is 14 amino acids. The germline CDR1 and CDR2 sequences are SGHTA and FQGNSA. CDR3 in DNA: TGTGCCAGCAGCTTAGGGGGACCCTCCTACGAGCAGTACTTC. This translates into CASSLGGPSYEQYF.

This clonotype has at least ten counts. V is TRBV4-1 and J is TRBJ1-4; the D is unclear. CDR3 length: 13 amino acids. CDR1 and CDR2 (germline): MGHRA, YSYEKL. Trimming shortened V by 5 bases and J by 8 bases, and 12 bases separated the two germline ends. CDR3 protein: CASSSTLGEKLFF. The CDR3 DNA sequence: TGCGCCAGCAGCTCAACCTTGGGCGAAAAACTGTTTTTT.

There are many counts of this clonotype. The chain joins TRBV5-1 to TRBJ2-1, with 11 bases identical to TRBD2. This CDR3 spans 15 amino acids. The J segment lost 9 bases and the V segment lost 5 bases, leaving 10 bases of the junction unmatched. Germline lookup yields CDR1 SGHRS and CDR2 YFSETQ. CDR3 residues: CASRSLAGGQSEQFF. CDR3 coding DNA: TGCGCCAGCAGGAGCCTAGCGGGAGGCCAAAGTGAGCAGTTCTTC.